This T cell receptor beta chain emerged from a study of read filtering for tumor transcriptome and immune sequencing. This clonotype occurred a few times. The CDR3 covers 18 residues. Germline V gene sequence: CDR1 MNHNY, CDR2 SVGAGI (reference sequence). J was trimmed by 5 bases and V by 1 base; bases with no gene match: 6. This library used around 0.4 ug RNA and molecular barcoded adaptors spanning alpha/delta and beta/gamma chains. TCRdb recomputed calls from the reads with MiXCR, one row per CDR3 protein. The repertoire includes about 38,000 distinct CDR3 sequences, 14% of them detected once, and roughly 18% sits in the top ten.

The sequence came from a donor at least 40 years old with multiple myeloma. The chain joins TRBV6-6 to TRBJ2-3; 16 bases match TRBD2. The sequenced sample was a population of CD138-negative cells sorted from bone marrow. The CDR3 nucleotides read TGTGCCAGCAGTTACTTGGGACTAGCGGGGGGGCCGAGAGATACGCAGTATTTT. The encoded protein is CASSYLGLAGGPRDTQYF.